Listed below are T cell receptor beta chains from one sample, sequenced in a study of radiotherapy plus CTLA-4 blockade in lung cancer. TCRdb's table, derived via immunoSEQ multiplex PCR, lists solely in-frame clones and lacks some. The table includes approximately 99,000 clones, just over 85% detected once. Specimen: peripheral blood, collected from a patient treated with radiotherapy plus ipilimumab. These receptors all stem from a human donor with non-small cell lung cancer that progressed on radiotherapy plus ipilimumab. The CDR3 runs from the conserved cysteine through the conserved F or W. D genes are given only for firm matches. Only some rows state a clone size, as once, few, many or a class for expanded clones.

clone size: NA; J gene: TRBJ2-5; D gene: NA; V gene: TRBV6-6; CDR3 protein: CASTYQETQYF; CDR3 DNA: TGTGCCAGCACGTACCAAGAGACCCAGTACTTC
clone size: NA; J gene: TRBJ2-7; D gene: NA; V gene: TRBV14; CDR3 protein: CASSQDPYEQYF; CDR3 DNA: TGTGCCAGCAGCCAAGATCCGTACGAGCAGTACTTC
clone size: NA; J gene: TRBJ1-2; D gene: TRBD1; V gene: TRBV2; CDR3 protein: CASGKTGDYGYTF; CDR3 DNA: TGTGCCAGCGGGAAGACAGGGGACTATGGCTACACCTTC
clone size: NA; J gene: TRBJ2-1; D gene: TRBD1; V gene: TRBV5-1; CDR3 protein: CASSSRQGAIYNEQFF; CDR3 DNA: TGCGCCAGCAGCTCCCGACAGGGAGCTATCTACAATGAGCAGTTCTTC
clone size: NA; J gene: TRBJ2-3; D gene: TRBD1; V gene: TRBV19; CDR3 protein: CASSTLDRASTDTQYF; CDR3 DNA: TGTGCCAGTAGCACCCTGGACAGGGCTAGCACAGATACGCAGTATTTT
clone size: NA; J gene: TRBJ1-4; D gene: TRBD1; V gene: TRBV18; CDR3 protein: CASRAQGTNEKLFF; CDR3 DNA: TGTGCCAGCCGGGCACAGGGGACTAATGAAAAACTGTTTTTT
clone size: NA; J gene: TRBJ2-7; D gene: NA; V gene: TRBV5-1; CDR3 protein: CASRVGAGTYEQYF; CDR3 DNA: TGCGCCAGCAGGGTAGGAGCGGGCACCTACGAGCAGTACTTC
clone size: NA; J gene: TRBJ1-1; D gene: NA; V gene: TRBV5-4; CDR3 protein: CASSSTGSTEAFF; CDR3 DNA: TGTGCCAGCAGCTCTACAGGGAGCACTGAAGCTTTCTTT
clone size: once; J gene: TRBJ2-6; D gene: NA; V gene: TRBV6-6; CDR3 protein: CASSWEGSGANVLTF; CDR3 DNA: TGTGCCAGCAGTTGGGAAGGTTCTGGGGCCAACGTCCTGACTTTC
clone size: NA; J gene: TRBJ2-1; D gene: TRBD2; V gene: TRBV7-9; CDR3 protein: CASSHSAGEQFF; CDR3 DNA: TGTGCCAGCAGCCACTCAGCGGGAGAGCAGTTCTTC
clone size: NA; J gene: TRBJ2-1; D gene: NA; V gene: TRBV6-5; CDR3 protein: CASSFNNEQFF; CDR3 DNA: TGTGCCAGCAGCTTTAACAATGAGCAGTTCTTC
clone size: NA; J gene: TRBJ2-2; D gene: TRBD1; V gene: TRBV7-9; CDR3 protein: CASSPTGGSGELFF; CDR3 DNA: TGTGCCAGCAGCCCTACAGGGGGAAGTGGGGAGCTGTTTTTT
clone size: NA; J gene: TRBJ2-7; D gene: TRBD1; V gene: TRBV2; CDR3 protein: CASSPGTGFSYEQYF; CDR3 DNA: TGTGCCAGCAGCCCTGGGACAGGGTTTTCCTACGAGCAGTACTTC
clone size: NA; J gene: TRBJ1-2; D gene: NA; V gene: TRBV19; CDR3 protein: CASTTLFGGDYGYTF; CDR3 DNA: TGTGCCAGTACCACCTTGTTTGGGGGGGACTATGGCTACACCTTC
clone size: NA; J gene: TRBJ2-1; D gene: NA; V gene: TRBV27; CDR3 protein: CASRGGTYNEQFF; CDR3 DNA: TGTGCCAGCAGAGGCGGTACATACAATGAGCAGTTCTTC
clone size: NA; J gene: TRBJ1-1; D gene: TRBD1; V gene: TRBV7-2; CDR3 protein: CASSSQGAVSTEAFF; CDR3 DNA: TGTGCCAGCAGCTCTCAGGGGGCGGTTTCCACTGAAGCTTTCTTT
clone size: NA; J gene: TRBJ1-1; D gene: NA; V gene: TRBV7-8; CDR3 protein: CASSLVRENTEAFF; CDR3 DNA: TGTGCCAGCAGCTTAGTCAGGGAGAACACTGAAGCTTTCTTT
clone size: NA; J gene: TRBJ2-5; D gene: NA; V gene: TRBV13; CDR3 protein: CASSFRALKTTQYF; CDR3 DNA: TGTGCCAGCAGTTTTAGGGCCCTCAAGACGACCCAGTACTTC
clone size: once; J gene: TRBJ2-1; D gene: NA; V gene: TRBV7-3; CDR3 protein: CASSQMAGLEQFF; CDR3 DNA: TGTGCCAGTAGCCAAATGGCGGGGCTTGAGCAGTTCTTC
clone size: NA; J gene: TRBJ2-1; D gene: NA; V gene: TRBV6-6; CDR3 protein: CANSQGFGEQFF; CDR3 DNA: TGTGCCAACTCACAGGGTTTTGGTGAGCAGTTCTTC
clone size: NA; J gene: TRBJ1-1; D gene: TRBD1; V gene: TRBV5-1; CDR3 protein: CASSSMMGQGVINTEAFF; CDR3 DNA: TGCGCCAGCAGCTCGATGATGGGACAGGGGGTTATAAACACTGAAGCTTTCTTT
clone size: NA; J gene: TRBJ1-2; D gene: NA; V gene: TRBV7-9; CDR3 protein: CASSSQRGALDGYTF; CDR3 DNA: TGTGCCAGCAGCTCCCAGCGGGGGGCTCTGGACGGCTACACCTTC
clone size: NA; J gene: TRBJ1-2; D gene: NA; V gene: TRBV18; CDR3 protein: CASSGANYGYTF; CDR3 DNA: TGTGCCAGCTCCGGGGCTAACTATGGCTACACCTTC
clone size: NA; J gene: TRBJ1-1; D gene: NA; V gene: TRBV10-1; CDR3 protein: CASSEPTGLAFF; CDR3 DNA: TGCGCCAGCAGTGAACCCACAGGGTTAGCTTTCTTT
clone size: few; J gene: TRBJ2-1; D gene: TRBD2; V gene: TRBV7-3; CDR3 protein: CASSPRGGITNEQFF; CDR3 DNA: TGTGCCAGCAGCCCACGGGGGGGTATTACAAATGAGCAGTTCTTC
clone size: NA; J gene: TRBJ1-5; D gene: NA; V gene: TRBV6-6; CDR3 protein: CASETDANRNQPQHF; CDR3 DNA: TGTGCCAGCGAAACCGACGCGAATCGAAATCAGCCCCAGCATTTT
clone size: NA; J gene: TRBJ2-3; D gene: NA; V gene: TRBV6-5; CDR3 protein: CASSYVWRTDTQYF; CDR3 DNA: TGTGCCAGCAGTTACGTCTGGCGCACAGATACGCAGTATTTT
clone size: NA; J gene: TRBJ1-1; D gene: NA; V gene: TRBV7-2; CDR3 protein: CASSLAGRVTEAFF; CDR3 DNA: TGTGCCAGCAGCTTAGCGGGCAGGGTCACTGAAGCTTTCTTT
clone size: once; J gene: TRBJ2-5; D gene: TRBD2; V gene: TRBV6-5; CDR3 protein: CASNPSGRAVETQYF; CDR3 DNA: TGTGCCAGCAACCCTAGCGGGAGGGCGGTGGAGACCCAGTACTTC
clone size: NA; J gene: TRBJ2-3; D gene: NA; V gene: TRBV19; CDR3 protein: CASSSPTDTQYF; CDR3 DNA: TGTGCCAGTAGTAGCCCCACAGATACGCAGTATTTT
clone size: NA; J gene: TRBJ2-5; D gene: TRBD1; V gene: TRBV5-4; CDR3 protein: CASSADRGRRETQYF; CDR3 DNA: TGTGCCAGCAGCGCGGACAGGGGGCGAAGGGAGACCCAGTACTTC
clone size: NA; J gene: TRBJ2-3; D gene: TRBD1; V gene: TRBV6-6; CDR3 protein: CASSYSTGRTDTQYF; CDR3 DNA: TGTGCCAGCAGTTACTCGACAGGGCGCACAGATACGCAGTATTTT
clone size: NA; J gene: TRBJ1-4; D gene: NA; V gene: TRBV20-1; CDR3 protein: CSATQNEKLFF; CDR3 DNA: TGCAGTGCTACCCAGAATGAAAAACTGTTTTTT
clone size: NA; J gene: TRBJ1-1; D gene: NA; V gene: TRBV5-1; CDR3 protein: CASSPGTRGQNTEAFF; CDR3 DNA: TGCGCCAGCAGCCCCGGTACACGGGGCCAGAACACTGAAGCTTTCTTT
clone size: NA; J gene: TRBJ2-7; D gene: TRBD2; V gene: TRBV2; CDR3 protein: CATRGLASEQYF; CDR3 DNA: TGTGCTACACGTGGACTAGCGAGCGAGCAGTACTTC
clone size: NA; J gene: TRBJ1-1; D gene: NA; V gene: TRBV7-8; CDR3 protein: CASSKRGFGTEAFF; CDR3 DNA: TGTGCCAGCAGCAAAAGGGGGTTTGGAACTGAAGCTTTCTTT
clone size: NA; J gene: TRBJ2-1; D gene: NA; V gene: TRBV6-1; CDR3 protein: CASSLRQTYNEQFF; CDR3 DNA: TGTGCCAGCAGTTTAAGACAGACGTACAATGAGCAGTTCTTC
clone size: NA; J gene: TRBJ2-1; D gene: NA; V gene: TRBV10-3; CDR3 protein: CAISESRAAQGYNEQFF; CDR3 DNA: TGTGCCATCAGTGAGTCGAGGGCGGCCCAGGGCTACAATGAGCAGTTCTTC
clone size: NA; J gene: TRBJ2-5; D gene: TRBD2; V gene: TRBV19; CDR3 protein: CASSNYRGGQETQYF; CDR3 DNA: TGTGCCAGTAGCAATTATCGGGGGGGGCAAGAGACCCAGTACTTC
clone size: NA; J gene: TRBJ2-1; D gene: TRBD1; V gene: TRBV5-1; CDR3 protein: CASSLRRVGQGYNEQFF; CDR3 DNA: TGCGCCAGCAGCCTCCGTAGAGTGGGACAGGGGTACAATGAGCAGTTCTTC
clone size: NA; J gene: TRBJ1-1; D gene: TRBD1; V gene: TRBV27; CDR3 protein: CASSLGRTGGVGLRNTEAFF; CDR3 DNA: TGTGCCAGCAGTTTAGGCCGGACAGGGGGCGTCGGGCTACGGAACACTGAAGCTTTCTTT
clone size: NA; J gene: TRBJ2-2; D gene: TRBD1; V gene: TRBV5-1; CDR3 protein: CASSKGQGVTGELFF; CDR3 DNA: TGCGCCAGCAGCAAGGGACAGGGGGTCACCGGGGAGCTGTTTTTT
clone size: NA; J gene: TRBJ2-7; D gene: NA; V gene: TRBV15; CDR3 protein: CATSRDRGGGLAYEQYF; CDR3 DNA: TGTGCCACCAGCAGAGATCGAGGGGGTGGGCTAGCCTACGAGCAGTACTTC
clone size: NA; J gene: TRBJ2-7; D gene: TRBD1; V gene: TRBV11-1; CDR3 protein: CASSLATGPYEQYF; CDR3 DNA: TGTGCCAGCAGCTTAGCGACAGGGCCCTACGAGCAGTACTTC
clone size: NA; J gene: TRBJ1-3; D gene: NA; V gene: TRBV2; CDR3 protein: CASSQVSGNTIYF; CDR3 DNA: TGTGCCAGCAGCCAGGTTTCTGGAAACACCATATATTTT
clone size: NA; J gene: TRBJ2-2; D gene: NA; V gene: TRBV5-1; CDR3 protein: CASSTGAAGSGELFF; CDR3 DNA: TGCGCCAGCAGTACCGGGGCCGCAGGTTCCGGGGAGCTGTTTTTT
clone size: NA; J gene: TRBJ2-7; D gene: TRBD2; V gene: TRBV7-8; CDR3 protein: CASSLLAGSYEQYF; CDR3 DNA: TGTGCCAGCAGCTTATTAGCGGGCTCCTACGAGCAGTACTTC
clone size: NA; J gene: TRBJ2-3; D gene: NA; V gene: TRBV30; CDR3 protein: CAWSVPGGTDTQYF; CDR3 DNA: TGTGCCTGGAGTGTACCCGGCGGCACAGATACGCAGTATTTT
clone size: NA; J gene: TRBJ2-7; D gene: TRBD1; V gene: TRBV29-1; CDR3 protein: CSVGGTGTGTYEQYF; CDR3 DNA: TGCAGCGTTGGTGGGACCGGGACAGGGACCTACGAGCAGTACTTC
clone size: NA; J gene: TRBJ1-2; D gene: NA; V gene: TRBV18; CDR3 protein: CASSPDRNYGYTF; CDR3 DNA: TGTGCCAGCTCACCGGACCGTAACTATGGCTACACCTTC
clone size: NA; J gene: TRBJ2-1; D gene: NA; V gene: TRBV5-1; CDR3 protein: CASSPATSIGFEQFF; CDR3 DNA: TGCGCCAGCAGCCCAGCCACTAGCATCGGATTTGAGCAGTTCTTC
clone size: NA; J gene: TRBJ1-1; D gene: NA; V gene: TRBV30; CDR3 protein: CAWRTRLNTEAFF; CDR3 DNA: TGTGCCTGGCGGACACGTTTGAACACTGAAGCTTTCTTT
clone size: NA; J gene: TRBJ2-7; D gene: NA; V gene: TRBV29-1; CDR3 protein: CSVTGAGEAPAEQYF; CDR3 DNA: TGCAGCGTTACAGGCGCCGGGGAGGCGCCCGCCGAGCAGTACTTC
clone size: NA; J gene: TRBJ2-1; D gene: NA; V gene: TRBV6-6; CDR3 protein: CASRTDILDNEQFF; CDR3 DNA: TGTGCCAGCAGGACCGACATACTCGACAATGAGCAGTTCTTC
clone size: NA; J gene: TRBJ2-2; D gene: NA; V gene: TRBV1; CDR3 protein: CTSSREAGGPGELFF; CDR3 DNA: TGCACCAGCAGCCGAGAGGCGGGAGGCCCCGGGGAGCTGTTTTTT
clone size: NA; J gene: TRBJ1-5; D gene: NA; V gene: TRBV5-1; CDR3 protein: CASSLGGTPNQPQHF; CDR3 DNA: TGCGCCAGCAGCTTAGGAGGGACACCCAATCAGCCCCAGCATTTT
clone size: NA; J gene: TRBJ2-7; D gene: TRBD2; V gene: TRBV4-1; CDR3 protein: CASSQVGTSGYEQYF; CDR3 DNA: TGCGCCAGCAGCCAAGTTGGGACTAGCGGGTACGAGCAGTACTTC